The 19 T cell receptor beta chains below all came from one sample that was sequenced in a study of T cell clonality in common variable immunodeficiency. Findings and caveats of the study: Reportedly, TCR beta sequences from common variable immunodeficiency showed fewer deletions and N-nucleotide insertions.

Sequencing used immunoSEQ multiplex PCR; TCRdb keeps in-frame clones, though not all of them. Observed in the sample are tens of thousands of clones, none of them singletons. Which antigens these TCRs recognize remains unknown. Sequencing was carried out using peripheral blood mononuclear cells. The receptors stem from a human donor with common variable immunodeficiency.

Notes on this clone: Read coverage stops 3 residues before the CDR3 terminus; the germline J gene supplies the remainder. This chain connects TRBV7-3 to TRBJ1-1; D is possibly TRBD1 (5 bases). CDR1 and CDR2 (germline): SGHTA, FQGTGA. V was cut by 3 bases and J by 4 bases, with 12 bases left in between. The CDR3 sequence is 14 residues long. The CDR3 DNA, read in part, is TGTGCCAGCAGCTTGGGAGGGACTTTCACTGAA. Encoded protein: CASSLGGTFTE. The complete CDR3 reads CASSLGGTFTEAFF.

Points on this clone: The CDR3 is cut off 3 residues early in the read; its end comes from the germline J gene. J is TRBJ2-7 and V is TRBV5-5; 9 nucleotides line up with TRBD1. The germline gives CDR1 SGHKS, CDR2 YYEKEE (reference sequence). The V and J ends lost 4 bases and 4 bases, in that order; junction bases with no gene match: 6. This CDR3 comprises 14 residues. CDR3 region: CASSPGTGSYEQYF. The CDR3 DNA, read in part, is TGTGCCAGCAGCCCCGGGACAGGGTCTTACGAG.

Of note for this clone: The CDR3 goes on 3 residues after the read ends, and that part is filled in from the germline J gene. The rearrangement links TRBV29-1 to TRBJ1-4, with D unclear. Germline V gives CDR1 SQVTM, CDR2 ANQGSEA. The CDR3 is 15 residues long. Trimming shortened V by 5 bases and J by 3 bases, and 16 bases separated the two germline ends. This CDR3 is CSVPSAAGSNEKLFF. The CDR3 DNA, read in part, is TGCAGCGTTCCATCAGCCGCAGGCTCTAATGAAAAA.

The table lists this clone with a few counts. The sequence runs out 3 residues before the end of the CDR3; the remainder is reconstructed from the germline J gene. The rearrangement links TRBV20-1 to TRBJ2-7, with a weak D call TRBD2 (6 bases). V lost 4 bases, J lost 5 bases, and 12 bases lay in between. This CDR3 region has 12 residues. Germline V gene lookup returns CDR1 DFQATT and CDR2 SNEGSKA (reference sequence). Partial CDR3 DNA: TGCAGTGCTAAGGCGGGGCCGGACGAG. Protein: CSAKAGPDE. The complete CDR3 protein is CSAKAGPDEQYF.

As to this clone: The CDR3 extends 3 residues past the end of the read, so its final part is completed from the germline J gene. The chain couples TRBV2 to TRBJ1-2; perhaps TRBD1 as D (5 bases). V lost 6 bases to trimming and J lost 0 bases, with 11 bases between them. The CDR3 has 14 residues. Germline-derived CDR1 and CDR2 are SNHLY and FYNNEI. The CDR3 here is CASSAREANYGYTF. The sequenced CDR3 bases are TGTGCCAGCAGCGCCAGGGAAGCTAACTATGGC. Complete variable domain (other parts from reference TRBV2 and TRBJ1-2): EPEVTQTPSHQVTQMGQEVILRCVPISNHLYFYWYRQILGQKVEFLVSFYNNEISEKSEIFDDQFSVERPDGSNFTLKIRSTKLEDSAMYFCASSAREANYGYTFGSGTRLTVV.

Notes on this clone: The DNA ends 3 residues before the CDR3 does, and the rest of the CDR3 is filled in from the germline J gene. V is TRBV20-1 and J is TRBJ2-1, with 12 positions matching TRBD2. The V segment lost 6 bases and the J segment 0 bases; nucleotides outside the gene matches: 6. CDR3 length: 16 residues. The germline gives CDR1 DFQATT, CDR2 SNEGSKA (reference sequence). CDR3: CSAPSGGGSSYNEQFF. Partial CDR3 DNA: TGCAGTGCCCCTAGCGGGGGGGGTAGCTCCTACAATGAG.

This clone has a handful of counts. The sequenced fragment ends 3 residues before the CDR3 boundary, so the rest is inferred from the germline J gene. The chain links TRBV20-1 to TRBJ2-7; TRBD1 agrees at 9 bases. V lost 0 bases and J lost 5; bases outside the gene matches: 11. Germline V CDR1 and CDR2: DFQATT, SNEGSKA (reference sequence). The CDR3 is made up of 16 amino acids. CDR3: CSARDIRTGDSHEQYF. The CDR3 DNA, read in part, is TGCAGTGCTAGAGATATAAGGACAGGGGATTCCCACGAG.

This clone showed up just a few times. The read falls 3 residues short of the CDR3 end, and the missing part is taken from the germline J gene. J is TRBJ2-2 and V is TRBV7-2; TRBD1 might be the D (5 bases). The ends were cut back, 5 bases at V and 3 bases at J, with 13 bases in the middle. The CDR3 is 15 amino acids. Looked up from germline, CDR1 is SGHTA and CDR2 is FQGNSA. The covered CDR3 bases are TGTGCCAGCAGCCGACAGACCCGTGACACCGGGGAG. Amino acid sequence: CASSRQTRDTGE. The complete CDR3 protein is CASSRQTRDTGELFF.

The sequenced part of the CDR3 DNA is TGTGCCAGCAGCCTAACAGGGCACTATGGC. Protein product: CASSLTGHYG. The whole CDR3 sequence is CASSLTGHYGYTF. The chain couples TRBV7-2 to TRBJ1-2; D might be TRBD1 (6 bases). The CDR3 extends 3 residues past the end of the read, so its final part is completed from the germline J gene. The V end was cut by 5 bases, the J end by 3 bases, with 10 bases between. This CDR3 has 13 amino acids. CDR1 SGHTA and CDR2 FQGNSA come from the germline V gene.

The CDR3 spells CAWREVLYGYTF. CDR3 bases read: TGTGCCTGGAGAGAGGTGTTATATGGC. The chain carries TRBV30 and TRBJ1-2, with D uncertain. The CDR3 goes on 3 residues after the read ends, and that part is filled in from the germline J gene. V was clipped by 3 bases and J by 5 bases, with 10 bases between them. The CDR3 loop spans 12 amino acids. CDR1 and CDR2 (germline): GTSNPN, SVGIG (reference sequence).

In regard to this clone: The read ends 3 residues before the CDR3 terminus; that terminus is restored from the germline J gene. The chain employs TRBV19 and TRBJ2-1, with 7 bases fitting TRBD2. The germline CDR1 and CDR2 sequences are LNHDA and SQIVND (reference sequence). Trimming removed 1 base from V and 4 bases from J; junction bases left unmatched: 1. There are 14 residues in the CDR3. The CDR3 bases that were read are TGTGCCAGTAGTATAGTGCGGGGGTACAATGAG. Translated, it gives CASSIVRGYNE. The whole CDR3 reads CASSIVRGYNEQFF.

The sample holds many counts of this clone. The read comes to an end 3 residues before the CDR3 does, leaving the germline J gene to fill in the end. This chain uses TRBV10-3 with TRBJ1-1, with a possible D match to TRBD1 (5 bases). CDR1 and CDR2 from the germline V gene are ENHRY and SYGVKD. V lost 7 bases and J lost 6, with 15 bases in between. The CDR3 runs to 13 residues. This chain's CDR3 is CAIKDNIQPEAFF. The sequenced part of the CDR3 DNA is TGTGCCATCAAGGACAATATTCAGCCTGAA.

This clone was counted between two and nine times. The read ends 3 residues before the CDR3 terminus; that terminus is restored from the germline J gene. The chain employs TRBV7-3 and TRBJ2-2; 7 bases match TRBD2. The germline V gene encodes CDR1 SGHTA and CDR2 FQGTGA. This CDR3 has 17 residues. After removal of 4 bases from V and 3 bases from J, the junction contained 11 bases not matched to a gene. The CDR3 bases that were read are TGTGCCAGCAGCTCTCTCCGACTAGCCGAGTACACCGGGGAG. Protein sequence: CASSSLRLAEYTGE. The full CDR3 sequence reads CASSSLRLAEYTGELFF.

This clone has ten or more counts. The read halts 3 residues ahead of the CDR3 end, with the missing end drawn from the germline J gene. The chain uses TRBV20-1 and TRBJ2-7; 7 bases fit TRBD1. J lost 2 bases, V lost 3 bases, and 7 bases had no gene match. Germline V gives CDR1 DFQATT, CDR2 SNEGSKA (reference sequence). CDR3 length: 14 residues. The CDR3 sequence: CSARTGLGAYEQYF. The sequenced CDR3 bases are TGCAGTGCTAGGACAGGGTTGGGGGCCTACGAG.

This clone showed up just a few times. Sequencing ends 3 residues short of the CDR3 end; the germline J gene provides the rest. V usage is TRBV7-3 and J usage is TRBJ1-4, with 10 bases matching TRBD1. V lost 4 bases, J lost 10 bases, and 6 bases stayed unmatched. This CDR3 spans 14 amino acids. Germline V lookup: CDR1 SGHTA, CDR2 FQGTGA. CDR3 DNA, as far as it was read: TGTGCCAGCAGCTCCGGGACAGGGGCGGGAAAA. Protein product: CASSSGTGAGK. The whole CDR3 sequence reads CASSSGTGAGKLFF.

Of note for this clone: Coverage ceases 3 residues before the CDR3 finishes, and the germline J gene fills in the end. The chain links TRBV19 to TRBJ2-1, with 8 positions matching TRBD1. The CDR3 is 16 amino acids. The V gene's germline CDR1 is LNHDA and CDR2 SQIVND (reference sequence). The ends lost 9 bases at V and 3 bases at J; junction bases unmatched: 13. CDR3 protein: CASSHTDRALYNEQFF. CDR3 DNA (partial): TGTGCCAGCAGTCACACGGACAGGGCCCTCTACAATGAG. Filled out from reference TRBV19 and TRBJ2-1, the complete variable domain reads DGGITQSPKYLFRKEGQNVTLSCEQNLNHDAMYWYRQDPGQGLRLIYYSQIVNDFQKGDIAEGYSVSREKKESFPLTVTSAQKNPTAFYLCASSHTDRALYNEQFFGPGTRLTVL.

This clone was detected a few times. The CDR3 extends 3 residues past the end of the read, so its final part is completed from the germline J gene. The chain employs TRBV6-2 or TRBV6-3 and TRBJ1-5, with D possibly matching TRBD1 (6 bases). Per germline, CDR1 MNHEY and CDR2 SVGEGT. CDR3 size: 14 residues. Trimming took off 4 bases at V and 5 bases at J, with 12 bases between the two ends. The CDR3 is CASSSDRSYQPQHF. The CDR3 DNA, read in part, is TGTGCCAGCAGTTCCGACAGGAGCTATCAGCCC.

This clone was observed at least ten times. The CDR3 extends 3 residues past the end of the read, so its final part is completed from the germline J gene. This sequence joins TRBV10-3 and TRBJ1-4, with 8 bases identical to TRBD1. This CDR3 spans 18 amino acids. J gave up 6 bases and V 7 bases, and 19 bases lay outside the gene matches. Germline CDR1 reads ENHRY; CDR2 reads SYGVKD. The CDR3 DNA, read in part, is TGTGCCATCAAACTCGGGACAGGAAGATGGGGAGGATATGAAAAA. Amino acid sequence: CAIKLGTGRWGGYEK. The CDR3 as a whole reads CAIKLGTGRWGGYEKLFF.

This clone turned up a few times. The read ends 3 residues shy of where the CDR3 ends; the end is completed using the germline J gene. V gene TRBV7-2 combines with J gene TRBJ1-1, with 10 bases that match TRBD1. CDR3 length equals 13 residues. V shed 5 bases and J 6 bases; nucleotides not matched to a gene: 3. Germline V gene sequence: CDR1 SGHTA, CDR2 FQGNSA. The part of the CDR3 DNA that was read is TGTGCCAGCAGCCGGACAGGGGGATCTGAA. This encodes CASSRTGGSE. The full CDR3 reads CASSRTGGSEAFF.